This passage covers 4 T cell receptor beta chains from one sample sequenced in a study of cytomegalovirus exposure and HLA in healthy donors. The study ran its PCR with 60 Vbeta and 13 Jbeta primers. TCRdb's table, derived via immunoSEQ multiplex PCR, lists solely in-frame clones and lacks some. The sample holds 210,000 or so clones, roughly four fifths seen once. Material for sequencing was PBMCs. The source of these receptors is a woman between 40 and 55 years old in good health and CMV-seronegative.

The chain carries TRBV9 and TRBJ2-5; 8 bases match TRBD1. This CDR3 is built from 15 residues. With 3 bases clipped from V and 1 base from J, the junction kept 5 bases outside the gene matches. Germline V CDR1 and CDR2: SGDLS, YYNGEE. As DNA, the CDR3 is TGTGCCAGCAGCGACAGGGGGACGGCCCAAGAGACCCAGTACTTC. Translated, it gives CASSDRGTAQETQYF. The whole variable domain, remainder taken from reference TRBV9 and TRBJ2-5, is DSGVTQTPKHLITATGQRVTLRCSPRSGDLSVYWYQQSLDQGLQFLIQYYNGEERAKGNILERFSAQQFPDLHSELNLSSLELGDSALYFCASSDRGTAQETQYFGPGTRLLVL.

The CDR3 bases are TGTGCCAGTAGTGCAGGGGTTGAAAAACTGTTTTTT. Amino acid sequence: CASSAGVEKLFF. This chain links TRBV19 with TRBJ1-4; possible D gene TRBD1, 6 bases. This CDR3 spans 12 amino acids. Germline CDR1 and CDR2: LNHDA and SQIVND (reference sequence). V was cut by 5 bases and J by 7 bases, with 8 bases left in between.

V usage is TRBV9 and J usage is TRBJ2-7; 7 nucleotides align to TRBD1. The V gene's germline CDR1 is SGDLS and CDR2 YYNGEE. Trimming took 0 bases from V and 5 from J; bases not matched to a gene: 5. The CDR3 runs 14 residues. CDR3 in amino acids: CASSVVGGNDEQYF. In nucleotides, the CDR3 is TGTGCCAGCAGCGTAGTAGGGGGCAACGACGAGCAGTACTTC.

This clone was recorded a few times. The rearrangement uses TRBV23-1 and TRBJ2-3, with a tentative D call TRBD2 (5 bases). TRBV23-1 has ORF status, its function being uncertain. V was cut by 0 bases and J by 13 bases, with 8 bases left in between. The CDR3 runs to 11 residues. CDR3 nucleotide sequence: TGCGCCAGCAGTCAATCGAGGGCGGAGTATTTT. Protein sequence: CASSQSRAEYF.